Included here is one TCR beta chain sequence, with context. This specimen comes from a study of cytomegalovirus exposure and HLA in healthy donors. Germline loops: CDR1 MDHEN, CDR2 SYDVKM. The CDR3 loop spans 16 amino acids. J was trimmed by 1 base and V by 8 bases; bases with no gene match: 8. Researchers ran the PCR with 60 Vbeta and 13 Jbeta primers. The repertoire was sequenced with immunoSEQ multiplex PCR; TCRdb's copy has only in-frame clones and lacks some. This repertoire shows under 200,000 clones, 82% found once; its top ten account for 0.8%. The V gene is TRBV28, the J gene TRBJ2-4; 10 positions match TRBD1. This sequence originates from a woman between 18 and 30 years old in good health and CMV-seronegative. Input material: PBMCs. The CDR3 coding sequence is TGTGCCAGCGGGATGACAGGGGGCACGGCCAAAAACATTCAGTACTTC. This encodes CASGMTGGTAKNIQYF.